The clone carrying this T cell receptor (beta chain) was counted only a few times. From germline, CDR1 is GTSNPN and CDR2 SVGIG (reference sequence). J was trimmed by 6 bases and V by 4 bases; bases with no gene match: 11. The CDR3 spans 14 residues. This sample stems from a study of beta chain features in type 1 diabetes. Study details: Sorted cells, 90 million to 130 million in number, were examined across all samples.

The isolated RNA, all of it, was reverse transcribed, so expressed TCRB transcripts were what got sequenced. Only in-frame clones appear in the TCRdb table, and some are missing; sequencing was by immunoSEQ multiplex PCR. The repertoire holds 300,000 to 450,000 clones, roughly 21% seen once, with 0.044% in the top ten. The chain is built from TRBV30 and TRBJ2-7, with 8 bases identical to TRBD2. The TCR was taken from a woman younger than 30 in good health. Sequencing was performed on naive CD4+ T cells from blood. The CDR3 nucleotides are TGTGCCTGGATGGGCGGGAGGAGGCCATCCGAGCAGTACTTC. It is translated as CAWMGGRRPSEQYF.